This T cell receptor beta chain emerged from a study of Tregs in tolerant kidney transplant recipients. The protocol was immunoSEQ multiplex PCR, while the TCRdb copy is restricted to in-frame clones and leaves out a portion. The sample gives 45,000 or so clones, roughly 90% of which show up once; around a sixth is in the top ten. Findings and limits, study-wide: Tregs expanded with activated donor B cells seemed most donor-specific. Donor-specific Treg expansion exceeded global Treg expansion in tolerant patients, suggesting antigen drive.

Concerning this clone itself: What it binds is unknown.

The germline V gene has CDR1 MNHEY and CDR2 SMNVEV (reference sequence). Trimming removed 6 bases at V and 3 bases at J, with 11 bases between. The CDR3 runs to 14 residues. Mixed chimerism was transient after nonmyeloablative marrow transplants from related graft donors. Unstimulated regulatory T cells (CD4+CD25+CD127-), CD4+CD25- non-regulatory cells, CD4 and CD8 cells were FACS-sorted from thawed PBMCs. The sequencing here drew on CD8+ T cells from blood (PBMCs), taken 12 months after the transplant. The clonotype was recovered from a human patient who received a combined kidney and bone marrow transplant. Some T cells may be provided by the graft donor. The V call is TRBV27, the J call TRBJ2-2; TRBD2 is a possible D gene (6 bases). CDR3 in DNA: TGTGCCAGCAGCCGACTAGGGTACACCGGGGAGCTGTTTTTT. Encoded protein: CASSRLGYTGELFF.